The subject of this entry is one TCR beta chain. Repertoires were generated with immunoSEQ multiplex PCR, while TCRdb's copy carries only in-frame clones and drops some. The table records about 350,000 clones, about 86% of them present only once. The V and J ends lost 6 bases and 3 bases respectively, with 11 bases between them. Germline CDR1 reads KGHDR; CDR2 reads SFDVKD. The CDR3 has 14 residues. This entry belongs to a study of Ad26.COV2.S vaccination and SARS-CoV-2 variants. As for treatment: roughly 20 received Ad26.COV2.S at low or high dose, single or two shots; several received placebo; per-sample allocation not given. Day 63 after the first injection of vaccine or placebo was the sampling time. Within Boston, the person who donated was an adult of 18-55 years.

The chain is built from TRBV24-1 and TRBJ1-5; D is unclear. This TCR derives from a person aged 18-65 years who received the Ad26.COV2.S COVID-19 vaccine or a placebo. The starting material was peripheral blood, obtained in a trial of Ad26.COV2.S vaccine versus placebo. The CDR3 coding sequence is TGTGCCACCAGTTCGCAGCTTTTCAATCAGCCCCAGCATTTT. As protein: CATSSQLFNQPQHF.